Shown below are 15 T cell receptor beta chains from a single sample sequenced in a study of T cell repertoires in cytomegalovirus infection. No cognate antigen is known for these TCRs. TCRdb re-derived calls from the reads in MiXCR, one entry per CDR3 protein. The profile shows about half a million distinct CDR3 sequences, 30% to 40% of them singletons. The input for sequencing was cultured PBMCs, taken from culture after CMV antigen stimulation. Receptors were obtained from a human donor in good health (CMV status not recorded). Some clones in this sample may be carry-over from other donors' samples.

This chain links TRBV29-1 with TRBJ2-7, with D unclear. Looked up from germline, CDR1 is SQVTM and CDR2 is ANQGSEA. The CDR3 runs to 11 residues. Trimming took off 3 bases at V and 3 bases at J, with 6 bases between the two ends. Here the CDR3 DNA reads TGCAGCGTTGACAATCGCTACGAGCAGTACTTC. It codes for CSVDNRYEQYF.

The rearrangement uses TRBV18 and TRBJ2-3, with 7 bases matching TRBD1. Germline values: CDR1 KGHSH, CDR2 LQKENI. The CDR3 sequence is 15 residues long. V lost 2 bases, J lost 6 bases, and 8 bases stayed unmatched. CDR3 sequence: CASSPTGVLADTQYF. CDR3 coding DNA: TGTGCCAGCTCACCAACAGGGGTATTAGCGGATACGCAGTATTTT. Together with reference TRBV18 and TRBJ2-3, the CDR3 gives the full variable domain: NAGVMQNPRHLVRRRGQEARLRCSPMKGHSHVYWYRQLPEEGLKFMVYLQKENIIDESGMPKERFSAEFPKEGPSILRIQQVVRGDSAAYFCASSPTGVLADTQYFGPGTRLTVL.

This clonotype occurred many times. V gene TRBV7-2 combines with J gene TRBJ1-3; tentatively, D is TRBD1 (5 bases). V lost 1 base and J 4 bases, leaving 8 bases between the germline ends. The CDR3 spans 14 residues. Per germline, CDR1 SGHTA and CDR2 FQGNSA. CDR3 amino acids: CASSLVGVGNTIYF. CDR3 DNA sequence: TGTGCCAGCAGCTTAGTAGGGGTCGGAAACACCATATATTTT.

This clonotype was detected only a few times. The chain has TRBV7-2 and TRBJ2-3, with 7 bases identical to TRBD2. V trimming: 5 bases; J trimming: 4 bases; junction bases outside the gene matches: 9. The CDR3 is 15 amino acids. Germline V gene sequence: CDR1 SGHTA, CDR2 FQGNSA. CDR3 bases: TGTGCCAGCAGCATCAGGGTGGCGGGAGCAGATACGCAGTATTTT. This translates into CASSIRVAGADTQYF.

The chain carries TRBV12-3 or TRBV12-4 and TRBJ1-4, with TRBD1 as a possible D gene (5 bases). Trimming cost V 3 bases and J 5 bases, with 10 bases left between them. There are 14 residues in the CDR3. CDR3 DNA sequence: TGTGCCAGCAGTTTTCGGGGCAGAAATGAAAAACTGTTTTTT. Its protein product is CASSFRGRNEKLFF.

This clonotype was found a few times. The chain carries TRBV24-1 and TRBJ2-1; a weak D match, TRBD1 (6 bases). Trimming removed 4 bases at V and 5 bases at J, with 8 bases between. Germline V CDR1 and CDR2: KGHDR, SFDVKD. The CDR3 has 13 residues. CDR3 bases: TGTGCCACCAGTGAACCAGGGGACAATGAGCAGTTCTTC. Amino acids: CATSEPGDNEQFF.

The J gene is TRBJ2-3, the V gene TRBV10-3; 7 bases agree with TRBD1. CDR1 and CDR2 from the germline V gene are ENHRY and SYGVKD. The V and J ends lost 6 bases and 4 bases, in that order; junction bases with no gene match: 4. This CDR3 spans 13 amino acids. CDR3 in amino acids: CAIRLQGPDTQYF. Here the CDR3 DNA reads TGTGCCATCAGATTACAGGGGCCAGATACGCAGTATTTT.

This chain links TRBV29-1 with TRBJ1-5, with D hard to call. Trimming left V 1 base short and J 5 bases short, with 9 bases between. The CDR3 totals 13 residues. Germline-derived CDR1 and CDR2 are SQVTM and ANQGSEA. The CDR3 DNA is TGCAGCGTTGAAGTGGCAGGAGATCAGCCCCAGCATTTT. This translates into CSVEVAGDQPQHF.

This chain connects TRBV4-2 to TRBJ2-1, with D perhaps matching TRBD1 (6 bases). This CDR3 has 16 amino acids. Trimming pared 1 base from V and 2 bases from J, leaving 12 bases between. Germline CDR1 and CDR2: LGHNA and YNFKEQ. The CDR3 loop is CASSQGGLGPYNEQFF. The CDR3 bases are TGTGCCAGCAGCCAAGGGGGGCTGGGCCCCTACAATGAGCAGTTCTTC.

This clonotype was counted a few times. V and J are TRBV12-3 or TRBV12-4 and TRBJ2-1; 9 bases agree with TRBD2. J was trimmed by 0 bases and V by 2 bases; bases with no gene match: 14. CDR3 length: 20 residues. CDR3 nucleotide sequence: TGTGCCAGCAGTTTACCATCCCGAGGGTTACTAGCGGGCTCCTACAATGAGCAGTTCTTC. Translation gives CASSLPSRGLLAGSYNEQFF.

V usage is TRBV2 and J usage is TRBJ2-3; TRBD2 agrees at 9 bases. Germline CDR1 is SNHLY and CDR2 is FYNNEI. CDR3 length: 15 amino acids. The V gene end was trimmed by 8 bases and the J gene end by 0 bases; junction bases not matched to a gene: 6. The CDR3 protein is CASGGLAFSTDTQYF. The CDR3 bases are TGTGCCAGCGGGGGACTAGCTTTCAGCACAGATACGCAGTATTTT.

This clonotype was counted once. The rearrangement links TRBV20-1 to TRBJ2-3; D possibly corresponds to TRBD2 (6 bases). CDR1 DFQATT and CDR2 SNEGSKA come from the germline V gene (reference sequence). CDR3 length equals 14 residues. Trimming took off 5 bases at V and 1 base at J, with 13 bases between the two ends. CDR3 coding DNA: TGCAGTGCTTTAGCGGATCTGGGCACAGATACGCAGTATTTT. Translation: CSALADLGTDTQYF.

V usage is TRBV6-4 and J usage is TRBJ1-1, with D uncertain. Germline loops: CDR1 MRHNA, CDR2 SNTAGT. Trimming took off 5 bases at V and 9 bases at J, with 16 bases between the two ends. The CDR3 loop spans 13 amino acids. In DNA, the CDR3 is TGTGCCAGCAGTAAACATATCGCGGAAAAAGCTTTCTTT. The encoded protein is CASSKHIAEKAFF.

V gene TRBV5-4 combines with J gene TRBJ2-7, with TRBD2 as a possible D gene (6 bases). CDR3 length equals 16 residues. Per the germline V gene, CDR1 is SGHNT and CDR2 is YYREEE (reference sequence). Trimming removed 5 bases at V and 2 bases at J, with 20 bases between. CDR3 in DNA: TGTGCCAGCAGTTGGGGGAGAGGAGGGTACGCCTACGAGCAGTACTTC. This sequence encodes CASSWGRGGYAYEQYF.

This chain links TRBV7-6 with TRBJ2-1, with D perhaps matching TRBD1 (7 bases). Trimming took off 5 bases at V and 6 bases at J, with 17 bases between the two ends. The CDR3 runs to 15 residues. Germline CDR1 reads SGHVS; CDR2 reads FNYEAQ. CDR3 sequence (DNA): TGTGCCAGCAGCCGCCTGACAGGGAGGTCCAATGAGCAGTTCTTC. It codes for CASSRLTGRSNEQFF.